This T cell receptor beta chain was obtained from a study of early T cells in non-severe SARS-CoV-2 infection. Study-wide context: Sequencing of unsorted whole blood was done on bulk RNA, leaving chains unpaired.

Study results and limitations: There was a bias toward anti-spike CD8 responses in VDJdb matching, which missed private and CD4 specificities.

Germline V gene lookup returns CDR1 ENHRY and CDR2 SYGVKD. Deletions cut 7 bases from V and 8 bases from J, with 15 bases between. The CDR3 sequence is 13 residues long. By share, this clonotype ranks as medium-sized (0.01 to 0.1%). Its antigen is currently unknown. Unique molecular identifiers tagged individual cDNA molecules. In TCRdb, the 5' RACE reads were re-called with MiXCR into one record per CDR3 protein. The table includes under 20,000 distinct CDR3 sequences, about 5.6% detected once. This sample comprised whole blood, obtained at baseline. This rearrangement joins TRBV10-3 to TRBJ2-1, with D possibly TRBD2 on 6 matching bases. The TCR was taken from an adult who was a healthcare worker with PCR-confirmed SARS-CoV-2 infection or an uninfected control (not recorded which). The CDR3 sequence is CAIMGLPGDEQFF. The DNA for the CDR3 is TGTGCCATCATGGGACTCCCCGGAGATGAGCAGTTCTTC.